Listed below are T cell receptor beta chains from one sample, sequenced in a study of T-cell memory formation after mild COVID-19. TCRdb reprocessed the 5' RACE reads via MiXCR and lists one record per CDR3 protein. This table has around 110,000 distinct CDR3 sequences, 14% appearing once. The specimen was PBMCs or a T cell subset sorted from them (not recorded which). The receptors come from a man younger than 35 who had mild COVID-19 (a few samples of this study predate the infection). Cell type and time point are not known. Each CDR3 is given with its conserved first and last residue. The size field is filled for only some rows; it gives once, few, many or a size class.

>TRBJ2-1|TRBV10-3|many
CAIKGDGQENEQFF
>TRBJ1-6|TRBV9|.
CASNNGAGGGSPLHF
>TRBJ2-5|TRBV4-3|few
CASSQDGNGETQYF
>TRBJ2-3|TRBV2|few
CASTRTGGTDTQYF
>TRBJ1-6|TRBV6-2/TRBV6-3|.
CASSTSGTGVTPLHF
>TRBJ1-5|TRBV29-1|few
CSVEEGNQPQHF
>TRBJ1-5|TRBV21-1|few
CASSKAGDRGLGSNQPQHF
>TRBJ2-3|TRBV29-1|few
CSVEDLGPPDTQYF
>TRBJ1-2|TRBV15|few
CATHLGQGAGGYTF
>TRBJ2-3|TRBV9|few
CASSEGTRTDTQYF
>TRBJ2-2|TRBV6-2/TRBV6-3|.
CASTTVGRGLNTGELFF
>TRBJ1-4|TRBV24-1|.
CATSDDTGSEKLFF
>TRBJ2-1|TRBV7-8|.
CASSNGGTYNEQFF
>TRBJ2-1|TRBV4-1|few
CASSQGILSSYNEQFF
>TRBJ2-1|TRBV9|few
CASSTKPGQRPFF
>TRBJ1-1|TRBV5-6|many
CASSLGFNTEAFF
>TRBJ2-5|TRBV12-3/TRBV12-4|many
CASAGQGPQETQYF
>TRBJ2-3|TRBV7-9|many
CASSLAVTGSTDTQYF
>TRBJ2-5|TRBV7-2|few
CASSLGGQGETQYF
>TRBJ1-2|TRBV16|once
CASSQSAGSYYGYTF
>TRBJ2-1|TRBV7-6|.
CASSGGQEQFF
>TRBJ1-2|TRBV27|many
CASRRGGANYGYTF
>TRBJ1-2|TRBV29-1|many
CSVPLREGYGYTF
>TRBJ2-2|TRBV4-3|few
CASSLRTGTTGELFF